This TCR beta chain was captured by sequencing in a study of Ad26.COV2.S vaccination and SARS-CoV-2 variants (dated by TCRdb to the early 2020s). Study-wide context: The specificity and breadth of SARS-CoV-2-reactive T cell receptors after Ad26.COV2.S vaccination were assessed by TCRbeta repertoire sequencing. A total of 32 samples were included in the TCR-sequenced set, comprising roughly 19 Ad26.COV2.S vaccine recipients, 5 placebo recipients and 8 SARS-CoV-2 convalescent individuals. Overall study results and their limits: The authors noted that the TCR breadth and depth analyses may have underestimated total T cell responses. Compared with placebo recipients, Ad26.COV2.S recipients showed higher spike-specific TCR breadth (P = 0.0014). Vaccine and placebo recipients had similar non-spike TCR breadth, a finding consistent with the vaccine containing only spike. Substantial breadth of spike-specific CD8+ and CD4+ T cell responses was reported after vaccination.

The immunoSEQ Assay was used to sequence TCRbeta CDR3 regions. After extraction, genomic DNA underwent amplification by bias-controlled multiplex PCR, followed by high-throughput sequencing. The study's processing was this. To quantify the absolute abundance of every unique TCRbeta CDR3 region, sequences were collapsed and filtered. Usable DNA was measured by amplifying reference genes present in all nucleated cells, and TCRbeta template counts were normalized to that usable DNA to estimate T cell fraction. Repertoire TCRs were annotated as SARS-CoV-2-specific by exact matching of V gene, CDR3 amino acid sequence and J gene to a known reactive TCR set. The reference SARS-CoV-2 TCR set came from MIRA and was filtered for enrichment in COVID-19-positive ImmuneCODE repertoires, removing public or cross-reactive TCRs. Drawing on the MIRA antigens, annotated TCRs were analysed further at the level of specific ORF or position within ORF. Breadth was defined as the number of annotated unique rearrangements divided by the total number of unique productive rearrangements, and depth was defined as the summed frequency of the annotated unique rearrangements. Group comparisons of TCR breadth used two-sided Wilcoxon rank-sum tests. The clones in this table, taken by TCRdb from immuneACCESS, are in-frame only. Not every clone is retained; where verified, under half of the shortfall comes from an unresolved V gene, and the cause of the rest is unknown. V and J calls plus clone size are reproduced from that table; the DNA served to infer D and trimming. This sample gives just over 350,000 clones in total; 92% of them show up just once. Jointly, the top ten make up about 3.8% of the sample.

Details on this clone: Its antigen is still unknown. Base qualities are not recorded, but no much larger clone differs from it by a single base.

As encoded in the germline V gene (reference sequence), CDR1 is LGHDT while CDR2 is YNNKEL. V lost 5 bases and J lost 10 bases; the stretch between them is 18 bases long. The CDR3 numbers 14 residues from cysteine through phenylalanine. The CDR3 DNA has 42 bases and is translated from base 1. The label giving this sample's time point can be read as: individuals recovered from natural SARS-CoV-2 infection. This chain joins TRBV3-1 (or the pseudogene TRBV3-2) to TRBJ2-1; the D gene is perhaps TRBD2, from 7 matching bases. The source is a human donor who had recovered from COVID-19. This specimen consisted of peripheral blood, obtained after recovery from COVID-19. The CDR3 protein is CASSMAAGAEEQFF. The nucleotides are TGTGCCAGCAGCATGGCCGCGGGGGCAGAGGAGCAGTTCTTC.